The sequence of this T cell receptor (beta chain) was determined in a study of shared clonotypes between healthy human individuals. Participating donors were healthy, HIV-negative adults free of recent acute infections or vaccinations. Genomic DNA per cell subset filled all wells of several immunoSEQ plates. Replicate PCRs for sorted subsets used approximately 190 ng DNA; this equaled 25,000 to 35,000 T cell genomes. Clones were sequenced by immunoSEQ multiplex PCR, and TCRdb holds only the in-frame ones, with some missing. This sample has about a million clones, with roughly 80% found just once. Germline CDR1 reads MNHEY; CDR2 reads SMNVEV (reference sequence). The CDR3 has 15 amino acids. Trimming shortened V by 2 bases and J by 1 base, and 9 bases separated the two germline ends. In its sample, this clone was seen many times.

The chain has TRBV27 and TRBJ1-5, with D maybe TRBD1 (5 bases). Input material: memory CD4+ T cells sorted from blood. Sample subset: CD45RA-negative fraction. This receptor was taken from a man younger than 30 in good health. The CDR3 region has the DNA TGTGCCAGCAGTTTAATCCAGGGCAGCAATCAGCCCCAGCATTTT. As protein: CASSLIQGSNQPQHF.